A single sample gave rise to the 28 T cell receptor beta chains below, sequenced in a study of beta chain features in type 1 diabetes. General study findings and limits: For Type 1 diabetes patients, all four CD4+ subsets carried TCRB CDR3s that were moderately but significantly shorter.

These receptors' antigens are unknown. The entirety of the isolated RNA underwent reverse transcription, so expressed TCRB transcripts were sequenced. Generated by immunoSEQ multiplex PCR, the TCRdb table keeps only in-frame clones and is missing some. The table lists 160,000 or so clones, around 8.3% of them singletons. The sequenced material came from central memory CD4+ T cells from blood. Receptor source: a woman between 18 and 29 years old with type 1 diabetes.

This clone was seen a handful of times. This CDR3 reads CASSRRLAGLDEQYF. The CDR3 bases are TGTGCCAGTAGTCGTCGACTAGCGGGCCTAGACGAGCAGTACTTC. The V and J genes are TRBV19 and TRBJ2-7, with 10 bases lining up with TRBD2. Germline CDR1 is LNHDA and CDR2 is SQIVND (reference sequence). The CDR3 covers 15 residues. V lost 5 bases and J lost 5; bases outside the gene matches: 9.

This clone has just a few counts. The chain uses TRBV11-2 and TRBJ2-2; 11 nucleotides agree with TRBD1. This CDR3 comprises 15 residues. J lost 6 bases, V lost 4 bases, and 4 bases had no gene match. In germline, CDR1 is SGHAT, CDR2 FQNNGV. CDR3 sequence: CASSWGQGVSGELFF. The CDR3 DNA is TGTGCCAGCAGCTGGGGACAGGGGGTGTCCGGGGAGCTGTTTTTT.

The chain employs TRBV10-3 and TRBJ2-7, with 8 positions matching TRBD1. The germline V gene has CDR1 ENHRY and CDR2 SYGVKD. V trimming: 4 bases; J trimming: 2 bases; junction bases outside the gene matches: 4. This CDR3 spans 14 amino acids. The CDR3 DNA follows: TGTGCCATCAGTGCCCAGGGGGCAACCTACGAGCAGTACTTC. This gives the protein CAISAQGATYEQYF.

This clone occurred a few times. This chain joins TRBV30 and TRBJ2-4; D possibly corresponds to TRBD1 (6 bases). Trimming stripped 2 bases from V and 0 bases from J, with 20 bases between. Germline V gene data show CDR1 as GTSNPN and CDR2 as SVGIG (reference sequence). This CDR3 spans 18 amino acids. CDR3 DNA: TGTGCCTGGAGTATCCCCGGGACACGGTTTATAGCCAAAAACATTCAGTACTTC. Protein sequence: CAWSIPGTRFIAKNIQYF.

This clone appeared a few times. The gene calls are TRBV28 and TRBJ2-7; 7 nucleotides align to TRBD2. CDR3 size: 17 residues. The V and J ends lost 5 bases and 0 bases, in that order; junction bases with no gene match: 13. The V gene's germline CDR1 is MDHEN and CDR2 SYDVKM. CDR3 nucleotide sequence: TGTGCCAGCAGTCGTCCCCGCGACGGGAGGATCTCCTACGAGCAGTACTTC. Translated: CASSRPRDGRISYEQYF.

This clone was observed a few times. The chain combines TRBV4-3 with TRBJ1-1, with D uncertain. This CDR3 has 14 residues. Trimming removed 2 bases at V and 0 bases at J, with 7 bases between. Germline V lookup: CDR1 LGHNA, CDR2 YSLEER. CDR3 loop: CASSQPTVNTEAFF. In DNA form, the CDR3 reads TGCGCCAGCAGCCAACCCACAGTGAACACTGAAGCTTTCTTT.

V gene TRBV30 combines with J gene TRBJ1-2, with 8 bases matching TRBD1. This CDR3 is 13 amino acids long. Germline V gene lookup returns CDR1 GTSNPN and CDR2 SVGIG (reference sequence). Trimming took 2 bases from V and 5 from J; bases not matched to a gene: 4. CDR3 DNA sequence: TGTGCCTGGAGTCCCGGACAGGGATATGGCTACACCTTC. This codes for CAWSPGQGYGYTF. Together with reference TRBV30 and TRBJ1-2, the CDR3 gives the full variable domain: SQTIHQWPATLVQPVGSPLSLECTVEGTSNPNLYWYRQAAGRGLQLLFYSVGIGQISSEVPQNLSASRPQDRQFILSSKKLLLSDSGFYLCAWSPGQGYGYTFGSGTRLTVV.

The gene calls are TRBV7-9 and TRBJ1-2, with a possible D match to TRBD1 (5 bases). Germline loops: CDR1 SEHNR, CDR2 FQNEAQ (reference sequence). Deletions cut 2 bases from V and 6 bases from J, with 13 bases between. The CDR3 sequence is 14 residues long. In DNA, the CDR3 is TGTGCCAGCAGCTTAAGCGGGGGAGGCAATGGCTACACCTTC. Protein product: CASSLSGGGNGYTF.

This clone turned up a few times. This chain joins TRBV11-2 and TRBJ2-1; 9 bases fit TRBD2. Germline CDR1 is SGHAT and CDR2 is FQNNGV. The CDR3 is 15 residues long. V shed 4 bases and J 2 bases; nucleotides not matched to a gene: 3. CDR3 residues: CASSSSSGAYNEQFF. In nucleotides, the CDR3 is TGTGCCAGCAGCTCATCTAGCGGGGCCTACAATGAGCAGTTCTTC.

The rearrangement links TRBV7-2 to TRBJ2-1; 12 nucleotides agree with TRBD2. This CDR3 has 15 residues. With V trimmed by 5 bases and J by 7 bases, 6 bases remained unmatched. The germline V gene encodes CDR1 SGHTA and CDR2 FQGNSA. CDR3 DNA: TGTGCCAGCAGCGAACCGGGACTAGCGGGTAATGAGCAGTTCTTC. Amino acid sequence: CASSEPGLAGNEQFF.

This clone was counted a few times. This chain joins TRBV6-5 and TRBJ2-3; the match to TRBD1 covers 7 bases. The germline CDR1 and CDR2 sequences are MNHEY and SVGAGI. V dropped 8 bases and J dropped 3; count of bases not matched to a gene: 8. This CDR3 contains 14 residues. The CDR3: CASALTGWTDTQYF. The CDR3 DNA reads as TGTGCCAGCGCCCTGACAGGGTGGACAGATACGCAGTATTTT.

This clone occurred a few times. This chain joins TRBV18 and TRBJ2-7; tentative D call: TRBD1 (6 bases). The CDR3 has 15 residues. V was clipped by 6 bases and J by 5 bases, with 20 bases between them. From germline, CDR1 is KGHSH and CDR2 LQKENI. CDR3 nucleotide sequence: TGTGCCAGCTCCCCCGGACAGACCGGAATCGACGAGCAGTACTTC. Its translation: CASSPGQTGIDEQYF.

This clone has just a few counts. The chain couples TRBV7-2 to TRBJ1-1; D not resolved. Germline V gene sequence: CDR1 SGHTA, CDR2 FQGNSA. This CDR3 has 14 amino acids. The V end lost 1 base, the J end lost 3 bases, and 9 bases lay between the germline ends. CDR3 region: CASSLERGYTEAFF. DNA of the CDR3: TGTGCCAGCAGCTTAGAGCGAGGGTACACTGAAGCTTTCTTT.

The sample holds a few counts of this clone. This chain joins TRBV30 and TRBJ1-2; D gene uncertain. This CDR3 contains 11 residues. Germline V gene sequence: CDR1 GTSNPN, CDR2 SVGIG (reference sequence). Trimming shortened V by 2 bases and J by 4 bases, and 5 bases separated the two germline ends. Here the CDR3 reads CAWSLTYGYTF. The CDR3 DNA reads TGTGCCTGGAGTCTAACCTATGGCTACACCTTC.

The rearrangement joins TRBV11-2 to TRBJ2-7; 11 positions agree with TRBD2. Germline CDR1 is SGHAT and CDR2 is FQNNGV. The CDR3 spans 15 residues. V trimming: 4 bases; J trimming: 2 bases; junction bases outside the gene matches: 4. The CDR3 loop is CASSSQTSGTYEQYF. The CDR3 DNA reads as TGTGCCAGCAGCTCCCAGACTAGCGGGACCTACGAGCAGTACTTC.

The chain has TRBV20-1 and TRBJ2-1; D remains ambiguous. CDR1 and CDR2 (germline): DFQATT, SNEGSKA (reference sequence). This CDR3 has 11 residues. The ends were cut back, 3 bases at V and 4 bases at J, with 4 bases in the middle. The CDR3 spells CSASRYNEQFF. The CDR3 nucleotides read TGCAGTGCTAGCCGGTACAATGAGCAGTTCTTC.

Only a few counts were recorded for this clone. The chain links TRBV2 to TRBJ1-1, with D unclear. This CDR3 contains 11 residues. Germline V gives CDR1 SNHLY, CDR2 FYNNEI. V was pared by 3 bases and J by 7 bases, with 6 bases between. CDR3 DNA: TGTGCCAGCAGTGAGTTCGTTGAAGCTTTCTTT. It is translated as CASSEFVEAFF.

V usage is TRBV6-5 and J usage is TRBJ2-7; no clear D gene. CDR3 length: 10 residues. The V end was cut by 6 bases, the J end by 7 bases, with 7 bases between. Germline CDR1 reads MNHEY; CDR2 reads SVGAGI. CDR3 amino acids: CASRVGEQYF. In nucleotides, the CDR3 is TGTGCCAGCAGGGTCGGGGAGCAGTACTTC.

In this sample, this clone turned up a few times. The chain joins TRBV7-9 to TRBJ1-1; D might be TRBD1 (5 bases). Trimming stripped 1 base from V and 1 base from J, with 7 bases between. The CDR3 runs 14 residues. Germline CDR1 SEHNR, CDR2 FQNEAQ (reference sequence). CDR3 protein: CASSLDQGNTEAFF. CDR3 DNA: TGTGCCAGCAGCTTAGATCAGGGGAACACTGAAGCTTTCTTT. Filled out from reference TRBV7-9 and TRBJ1-1, the complete variable domain reads DTGVSQNPRHKITKRGQNVTFRCDPISEHNRLYWYRQTLGQGPEFLTYFQNEAQLEKSRLLSDRFSAERPKGSFSTLEIQRTEQGDSAMYLCASSLDQGNTEAFFGQGTRLTVV.

This clone was detected a few times. The V call is TRBV5-1, the J call TRBJ2-7; 8 bases fit TRBD2. This CDR3 region has 16 residues. The ends lost 1 base at V and 3 bases at J; junction bases unmatched: 9. The germline V gene has CDR1 SGHRS and CDR2 YFSETQ. The CDR3 DNA follows: TGCGCCAGCAGCTTGACCTTAACGGGAGGGAACTACGAGCAGTACTTC. Amino acid sequence: CASSLTLTGGNYEQYF.

This clone has only a few counts. The rearrangement links TRBV19 to TRBJ2-7; 7 bases are a match to TRBD2. Per germline, CDR1 LNHDA and CDR2 SQIVND (reference sequence). V lost 8 bases to trimming and J lost 1 base; unmatched junction nucleotides: 8. The CDR3 extends over 14 amino acids. CDR3 DNA: TGTGCCAGTCGACTACGGACTAGTTCCTACGAGCAGTACTTC. Its translation is CASRLRTSSYEQYF.

The sample holds a few counts of this clone. The genes are TRBV4-2 and TRBJ2-3; TRBD2 matches 8 bases. From germline, CDR1 is LGHNA and CDR2 YNFKEQ. The CDR3 loop spans 17 amino acids. The J segment lost 6 bases and the V segment lost 6 bases, leaving 17 bases of the junction unmatched. The DNA of the CDR3 is TGTGCCAGCAGGCAGGTTAGCGGGATAACGGTAGCGGATACGCAGTATTTT. It codes for CASRQVSGITVADTQYF.

This chain joins TRBV18 and TRBJ2-2, with D possibly matching TRBD2 (5 bases). V gave up 2 bases and J gave up 1 base, with 8 bases separating them. The CDR3 is made up of 15 amino acids. Germline assignment: CDR1 KGHSH and CDR2 LQKENI. The CDR3 DNA reads TGTGCCAGCTCACCATATCGGGAGAACACCGGGGAGCTGTTTTTT. Translation gives CASSPYRENTGELFF.

This clone has only a few counts. This chain joins TRBV28 and TRBJ2-6, with 14 bases fitting TRBD2. Trimming cost V 5 bases and J 3 bases; bases outside gene matches: 9. The CDR3 consists of 19 residues. Germline CDR1 is MDHEN and CDR2 is SYDVKM. DNA for the CDR3: TGTGCCAGCAGTGGGACTAGCGGGAGAGAAGAAGTTGGGGCCAACGTCCTGACTTTC. This encodes CASSGTSGREEVGANVLTF.

This clone was found a few times. This chain joins TRBV21-1 and TRBJ2-2; the D call TRBD2 from the table was never checked on the DNA. TRBV21-1 represents a pseudogene. The CDR3 covers 17 residues. The DNA for the CDR3 is TGTGCCAGCAGCAAAGGGACGGGAGGACGGTGGGCCGGGGAGCTGTTTTTT. It yields the protein CASSKGTGGRWAGELFF.

V is TRBV2 and J is TRBJ1-5; the match to TRBD1 covers 10 bases. The CDR3 length is 15 residues. The germline V gene has CDR1 SNHLY and CDR2 FYNNEI. Losses at the gene ends were 5 bases for V and 5 bases for J; bases not matched to a gene: 6. For the CDR3, the DNA is TGTGCCAGCAGTCAGGACAGGGGGTTCGATCAGCCCCAGCATTTT. As protein: CASSQDRGFDQPQHF.

This clone has only a few counts. The chain couples TRBV11-3 to TRBJ2-5; weak D call: TRBD1 (6 bases). There are 15 residues in the CDR3. Trimming left V 5 bases short and J 4 bases short, with 17 bases between. CDR1 is SGHNT, CDR2 YENEEA, per germline. CDR3 in amino acids: CASSPGQSVGETQYF. The CDR3, as DNA: TGTGCCAGCAGCCCAGGACAGTCGGTGGGAGAGACCCAGTACTTC.

The rearrangement links TRBV15 to TRBJ2-2; 9 bases are shared with TRBD2. J gave up 7 bases and V 0 bases, and 9 bases lay outside the gene matches. CDR3 length: 17 residues. CDR1 LNHNV and CDR2 YYDKDF come from the germline V gene (reference sequence). The CDR3 region is CATSRDRAGGHGGELFF. CDR3 nucleotide sequence: TGTGCCACCAGCAGAGATCGGGCGGGAGGGCACGGCGGGGAGCTGTTTTTT.